This T cell receptor (beta chain) was sequenced in a study of PD-1 blockade in classical Hodgkin lymphoma. The time point is: newly diagnosed, previously untreated cHL patient sample. This table comes from immunoSEQ multiplex PCR, and its TCRdb copy is limited to in-frame clones, with some not included. The sample records about 15,000 clones, 87% being singletons. The J segment lost 3 bases and the V segment lost 5 bases, leaving 8 bases of the junction unmatched. There are 15 residues in the CDR3. Germline CDR1 GTSNPN, CDR2 SVGIG (reference sequence). Worth noting for this clone: What it recognizes is unknown.

Study-level findings and limits: Baseline TCR diversity was reportedly lower in newly diagnosed patients than in healthy donors. It was reported as lower still in relapsed/refractory patients.

Sequenced material: peripheral blood mononuclear cells (PBMCs). This sequence originates from a human donor with classical Hodgkin lymphoma. The chain employs TRBV30 and TRBJ2-3; TRBD2 matches at 10 bases. CDR3 amino acids: CAWQAGGPRTDTQYF. In DNA, the CDR3 is TGTGCCTGGCAAGCGGGAGGGCCTAGGACAGATACGCAGTATTTT.